This is a list of T cell receptor beta chains from one sample in a study of OX40 agonist ivuxolimab in advanced cancers. This table comes from immunoSEQ multiplex PCR, and its TCRdb copy is limited to in-frame clones, with some not included. The sample shows 72,000 or so clones, just over 85% of them seen only once. This material consisted of CD4+ or CD8+ T cells sorted from blood, taken in a trial of the OX40 agonist ivuxolimab. The source of these receptors is an adult with an advanced solid tumor such as melanoma, head and neck, liver or kidney cancer. CDR3s include the opening cysteine and the closing phenylalanine or tryptophan. Fields, in order: J gene, D gene, V gene, clone size, CDR3 protein, CDR3 DNA. A D gene is named only where the DNA matches it firmly. Size values are once, few and many counts, or a class for expanded clones, and some rows have none.

J gene: TRBJ1-5
D gene: TRBD1
V gene: TRBV4-3
clone size: NA
CDR3 protein: CASSQEPTGRQPQHF
CDR3 DNA: TGCGCCAGCAGCCAGGAACCGACAGGGCGGCAGCCCCAGCATTTT

J gene: TRBJ2-3
D gene: TRBD2
V gene: TRBV11-2
clone size: NA
CDR3 protein: CASSPGLSTDTQYF
CDR3 DNA: TGTGCCAGCAGCCCGGGACTAAGCACAGATACGCAGTATTTT

J gene: TRBJ2-5
D gene: NA
V gene: TRBV5-4
clone size: NA
CDR3 protein: CASSLVGGKETQYF
CDR3 DNA: TGTGCCAGCAGCTTGGTTGGTGGGAAAGAGACCCAGTACTTC

J gene: TRBJ1-4
D gene: NA
V gene: TRBV30
clone size: NA
CDR3 protein: CARRGDNEKLFF
CDR3 DNA: TGTGCCCGGAGGGGGGATAATGAAAAACTGTTTTTT

J gene: TRBJ2-2
D gene: NA
V gene: TRBV10-3
clone size: NA
CDR3 protein: CAISVGNTGELFF
CDR3 DNA: TGTGCCATCAGTGTTGGGAACACCGGGGAGCTGTTTTTT

J gene: TRBJ2-3
D gene: NA
V gene: TRBV4-1
clone size: NA
CDR3 protein: CASSQGVARSTDTQYF
CDR3 DNA: TGCGCCAGCAGCCAAGGAGTAGCGCGAAGCACAGATACGCAGTATTTT

J gene: TRBJ1-6
D gene: NA
V gene: TRBV5-1
clone size: NA
CDR3 protein: CASSPRVASNSPLHF
CDR3 DNA: TGCGCCAGCAGCCCTAGGGTAGCGAGCAATTCACCCCTCCACTTT

J gene: TRBJ2-7
D gene: NA
V gene: TRBV7-8
clone size: NA
CDR3 protein: CASSSMGEQYF
CDR3 DNA: TGTGCCAGCAGTTCGATGGGGGAGCAGTACTTC

J gene: TRBJ1-2
D gene: NA
V gene: TRBV28
clone size: NA
CDR3 protein: CASNPSGTTFYTF
CDR3 DNA: TGTGCCAGCAATCCTTCGGGGACGACCTTCTACACCTTC

J gene: TRBJ1-6
D gene: TRBD1
V gene: TRBV2
clone size: NA
CDR3 protein: CASSLGTGWNSPLHF
CDR3 DNA: TGTGCCAGCAGTCTGGGGACAGGGTGGAATTCACCCCTCCACTTT

J gene: TRBJ1-3
D gene: NA
V gene: TRBV25-1
clone size: NA
CDR3 protein: CASSEIMRLFGGRNTIYF
CDR3 DNA: TGTGCCAGCAGTGAGATCATGAGGTTATTCGGTGGGAGGAACACCATATATTTT

J gene: TRBJ1-1
D gene: NA
V gene: TRBV6-5
clone size: NA
CDR3 protein: CASSDRAGIRSEAFF
CDR3 DNA: TGTGCCAGCAGCGACCGAGCAGGGATTCGCTCTGAAGCTTTCTTT

J gene: TRBJ1-6
D gene: NA
V gene: TRBV28
clone size: NA
CDR3 protein: CASSEDSVLNSPLHF
CDR3 DNA: TGTGCCAGCAGCGAGGACAGCGTCCTTAATTCACCCCTCCACTTT

J gene: TRBJ1-3
D gene: NA
V gene: TRBV19
clone size: NA
CDR3 protein: CASSQRNPLNTIYF
CDR3 DNA: TGTGCCAGTAGTCAAAGGAACCCTTTAAACACCATATATTTT

J gene: TRBJ1-2
D gene: TRBD1
V gene: TRBV5-4
clone size: once
CDR3 protein: CASSLPGQGYYGYTF
CDR3 DNA: TGTGCCAGCAGCCTACCGGGACAGGGATACTATGGCTACACCTTC

J gene: TRBJ2-3
D gene: TRBD2
V gene: TRBV5-1
clone size: NA
CDR3 protein: CASTGTSGGADTQYF
CDR3 DNA: TGCGCCAGCACCGGGACTAGCGGGGGGGCAGATACGCAGTATTTT

J gene: TRBJ2-4
D gene: NA
V gene: TRBV15
clone size: NA
CDR3 protein: CATSRGPVGVAKNIQYF
CDR3 DNA: TGTGCCACCAGCAGAGGGCCTGTTGGGGTAGCCAAAAACATTCAGTACTTC

J gene: TRBJ1-4
D gene: NA
V gene: TRBV4-3
clone size: NA
CDR3 protein: CASSQDRINEKLFF
CDR3 DNA: TGCGCCAGCAGCCAAGACAGGATTAATGAAAAACTGTTTTTT

J gene: TRBJ2-2
D gene: NA
V gene: TRBV6-1
clone size: NA
CDR3 protein: CASSSHRELFF
CDR3 DNA: TGTGCCAGCAGTAGCCACCGGGAGCTGTTTTTT

J gene: TRBJ2-3
D gene: NA
V gene: TRBV7-9
clone size: NA
CDR3 protein: CASSRPTGTTTDTQYF
CDR3 DNA: TGTGCCAGCAGCCGACCGACAGGAACAACCACAGATACGCAGTATTTT

J gene: TRBJ2-3
D gene: NA
V gene: TRBV2
clone size: NA
CDR3 protein: CASSPTTDTQYF
CDR3 DNA: TGTGCCAGCAGTCCGACCACAGATACGCAGTATTTT

J gene: TRBJ2-1
D gene: NA
V gene: TRBV19
clone size: few
CDR3 protein: CASSTQGGSYNEQFF
CDR3 DNA: TGTGCCAGTAGTACCCAGGGAGGCTCCTACAATGAGCAGTTCTTC

J gene: TRBJ2-7
D gene: NA
V gene: TRBV9
clone size: NA
CDR3 protein: CASSVGGGYYEQYF
CDR3 DNA: TGTGCCAGCAGCGTAGGAGGAGGCTACTACGAGCAGTACTTC

J gene: TRBJ2-1
D gene: TRBD1
V gene: TRBV19
clone size: NA
CDR3 protein: CASSSWTGPGNEQFF
CDR3 DNA: TGTGCCAGTAGCTCGTGGACAGGGCCGGGCAATGAGCAGTTCTTC

J gene: TRBJ2-1
D gene: NA
V gene: TRBV29-1
clone size: NA
CDR3 protein: CSFTRGPTRGEQFF
CDR3 DNA: TGCAGCTTTACCCGCGGACCTACCCGGGGTGAGCAGTTCTTC

J gene: TRBJ2-7
D gene: TRBD1
V gene: TRBV7-2
clone size: NA
CDR3 protein: CASSRYQGDYEQYF
CDR3 DNA: TGTGCCAGCAGCCGTTATCAGGGGGACTACGAGCAGTACTTC

J gene: TRBJ2-3
D gene: TRBD2
V gene: TRBV7-2
clone size: NA
CDR3 protein: CASSLVGTSGGTDTQYF
CDR3 DNA: TGTGCCAGCAGCTTAGTAGGCACTAGCGGTGGCACAGATACGCAGTATTTT